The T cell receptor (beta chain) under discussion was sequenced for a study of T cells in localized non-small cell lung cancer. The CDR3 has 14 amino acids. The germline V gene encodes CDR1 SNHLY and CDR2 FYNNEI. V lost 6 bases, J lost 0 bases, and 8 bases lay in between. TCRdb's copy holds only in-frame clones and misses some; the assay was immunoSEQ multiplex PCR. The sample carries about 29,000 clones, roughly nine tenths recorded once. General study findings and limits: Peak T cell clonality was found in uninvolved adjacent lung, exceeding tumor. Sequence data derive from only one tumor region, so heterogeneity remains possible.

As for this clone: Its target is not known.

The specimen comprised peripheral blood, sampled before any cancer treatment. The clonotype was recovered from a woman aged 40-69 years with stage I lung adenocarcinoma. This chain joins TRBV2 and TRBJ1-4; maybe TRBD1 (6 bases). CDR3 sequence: CASRDSTTNEKLFF. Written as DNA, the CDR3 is TGTGCCAGCAGGGACAGTACAACTAATGAAAAACTGTTTTTT.